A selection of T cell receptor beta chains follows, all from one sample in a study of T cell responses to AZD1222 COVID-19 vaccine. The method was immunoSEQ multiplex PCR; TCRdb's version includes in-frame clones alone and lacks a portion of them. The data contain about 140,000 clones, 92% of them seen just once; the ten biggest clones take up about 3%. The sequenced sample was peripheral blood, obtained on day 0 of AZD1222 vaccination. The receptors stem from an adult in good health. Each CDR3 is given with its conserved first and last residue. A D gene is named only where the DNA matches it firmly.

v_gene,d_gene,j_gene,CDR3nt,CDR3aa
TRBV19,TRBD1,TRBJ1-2,TGTGCCAGTAGTACGCGACAGGGGTATCGACCACGCGGCTACACCTTC,CASSTRQGYRPRGYTF
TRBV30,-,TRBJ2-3,TGTGCCTGGAGTGTATCGGCCCCTGGCAGCACAGATACGCAGTATTTT,CAWSVSAPGSTDTQYF
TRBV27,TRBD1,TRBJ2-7,TGTGCCAGCAGTTCCCAATCCGGGACAGGTTCCTACGAGCAGTACTTC,CASSSQSGTGSYEQYF
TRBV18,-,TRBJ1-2,TGTGCCAGCTCACCACGTAGCCTGGGGTCGGACAACTATGGCTACACCTTC,CASSPRSLGSDNYGYTF
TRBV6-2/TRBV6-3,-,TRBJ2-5,TGTGCCAGCAGTTTGGGTGCAGGGAAACAAGAGACCCAGTACTTC,CASSLGAGKQETQYF
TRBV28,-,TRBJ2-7,TGTGCCTCTTTTACTTCCGCGACTTTGTCCTACGAGCAGTACTTC,CASFTSATLSYEQYF
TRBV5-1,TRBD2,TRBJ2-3,TGCGCCAGCAGCTTGGCCGCAGCGGGGCCAGCTAGCACAGATACGCAGTATTTT,CASSLAAAGPASTDTQYF
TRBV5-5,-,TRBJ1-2,TGTGCCAGCAGCCCCCCCGGGCTCACTAACTATGGCTACACCTTC,CASSPPGLTNYGYTF
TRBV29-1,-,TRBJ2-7,TGCAGCGTTGACGGGGAAGTGACTAGAGGAACCTACGAGCAGTACTTC,CSVDGEVTRGTYEQYF
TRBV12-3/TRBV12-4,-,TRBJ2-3,TGTGCCAGCAGCCCAACAGGGGATACGCAGTATTTT,CASSPTGDTQYF
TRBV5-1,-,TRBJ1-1,TGCGCCAGCAGCGTTGGGGGCATAAACACTGAAGCTTTCTTT,CASSVGGINTEAFF
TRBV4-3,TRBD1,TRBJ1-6,TGCGCCAGCAGCCAAATAAACCCGGGACAGGGGACTTCACCCCTCCACTTT,CASSQINPGQGTSPLHF
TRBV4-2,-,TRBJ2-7,TGTGCCAGCAGCCAAGCGGGGTTCCACGAGCAGTACTTC,CASSQAGFHEQYF
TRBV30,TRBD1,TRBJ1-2,TGTGCCTGGAGTGCGATCCCCGGGACAGCTTATTACACCTTC,CAWSAIPGTAYYTF
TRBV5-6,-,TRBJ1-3,TGTGCCAGCAGCCCAAGGGGTATGGGAAACACCATATATTTT,CASSPRGMGNTIYF
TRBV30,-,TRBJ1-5,TGTGCCTGGAGTGTACAGGGTAATCAGCCCCAGCATTTT,CAWSVQGNQPQHF
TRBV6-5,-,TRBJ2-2,TGTGCCAGCAGTTCTAGGTATTCTAACACCGGGGAGCTGTTTTTT,CASSSRYSNTGELFF
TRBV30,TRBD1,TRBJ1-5,TGTGCCTGGAACGACAGGGGTGGACGGCCCCAGCATTTT,CAWNDRGGRPQHF
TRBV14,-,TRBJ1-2,TGTGCCAGCAGCCAAGAACGGCAGAACTATGGCTACACCTTC,CASSQERQNYGYTF
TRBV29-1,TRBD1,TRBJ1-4,TGCAGCGTTGCAACAGGGGGGTCGGGTGAAAAACTGTTTTTT,CSVATGGSGEKLFF